The clone carrying this T cell receptor (beta chain) was seen a single time. Its antigen remains unknown. The sample comes from a study of T cell responses to AZD1222 COVID-19 vaccine. General observations from the study: Only 5 or 6 people who got AZD1222 tested seropositive at baseline. Among the donors, most were white British and more were female, and clonal diversity was possibly underestimated. Scientists sampled the repertoires only once the peak T cell response had passed.

Sequenced by immunoSEQ multiplex PCR; TCRdb stores in-frame clones only, minus some. The sample lists more than 55,000 clones, roughly 87% seen once, with approximately 6.1% in the top ten. The CDR3 contains 15 residues. The germline V gene has CDR1 MDHEN and CDR2 SYDVKM. Deletions cut 1 base from V and 5 bases from J, with 12 bases between. Pooled in the analysis were second doses at about 4 or about 12 weeks. The sequence was obtained from an adult who received the AZD1222 COVID-19 vaccine. Specimen: peripheral blood, collected 28 days after the second AZD1222 dose. The chain uses TRBV28 and TRBJ1-5; D ambiguous. DNA of the CDR3: TGTGCCAGCAGTTTATTTTCCCCGAGGGATCAGCCCCAGCATTTT. Translation: CASSLFSPRDQPQHF.